The present entry profiles one T cell receptor beta chain with its context. What it binds is not known. This record belongs to a study of T cell responses to AZD1222 COVID-19 vaccine. Sequencing was performed with immunoSEQ multiplex PCR; in TCRdb, only in-frame clones are kept and a portion is missing. This table has some 190,000 clones, roughly 92% appearing once. After removal of 8 bases from V and 7 bases from J, the junction contained 8 bases not matched to a gene. This CDR3 is built from 14 residues. Germline CDR1 reads LNHDA; CDR2 reads SQIVND (reference sequence). General study findings and limits: Among vaccine-associated CD4 TCRs, coverage spanned spike, with dominance at 160-218 and 743-854.

The origin of this receptor is an adult in good health. The sequencing used peripheral blood, collected on day 0 of AZD1222 vaccination. The chain carries TRBV19 and TRBJ1-5, with TRBD1 matching over 10 bases. The CDR3 DNA is TGTGCCAGTGGGACAGGGGAACCTTGGCAGCCCCAGCATTTT. Protein sequence: CASGTGEPWQPQHF.